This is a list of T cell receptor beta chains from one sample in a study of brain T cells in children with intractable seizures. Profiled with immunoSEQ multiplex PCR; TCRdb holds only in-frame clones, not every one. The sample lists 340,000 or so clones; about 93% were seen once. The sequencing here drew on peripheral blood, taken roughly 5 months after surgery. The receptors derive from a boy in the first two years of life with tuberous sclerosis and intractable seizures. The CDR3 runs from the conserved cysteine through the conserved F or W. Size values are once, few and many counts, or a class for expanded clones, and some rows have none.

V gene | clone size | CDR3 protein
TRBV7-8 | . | CASSLEGYYNNEQFF
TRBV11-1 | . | CASSSGPTEAFF
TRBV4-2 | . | CASSGQRERYEQYF
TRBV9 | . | CASSVGGRDQWGTEAFF
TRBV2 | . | CASSGNRGGTEAFF
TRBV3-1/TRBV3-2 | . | CASSQDQETQYF
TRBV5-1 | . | CASSLWGSGPEAFF
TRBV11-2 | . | CASSHGTSYEQYF
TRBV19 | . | CASSIEGTGELFF
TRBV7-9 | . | CASSPPNTQYF
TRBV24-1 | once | CATSDRDGYYNEQFF
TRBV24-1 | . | CATSDFRDTGYTF
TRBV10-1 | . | CASSEREGPDTQYF
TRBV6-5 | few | CASSDRGEQPQHF
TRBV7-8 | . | CASSLPQVNTEAFF
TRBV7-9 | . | CASSLRQALYGYTF
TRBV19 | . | CASSLGRVNTEAFF
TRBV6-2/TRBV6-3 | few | CASSYSINGTSYNQPQHF
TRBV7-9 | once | CASSTRRGPVFSNTEAFF
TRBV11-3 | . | CASSRETGTAITF
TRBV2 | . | CASKPGAGNQPQHF
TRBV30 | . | CAWSVSGYNEQFF
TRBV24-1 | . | CATIPGIYTF
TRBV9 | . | CASSVGGFNQPQHF
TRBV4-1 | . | CASSQDRRTSGSGFPYNEQFF
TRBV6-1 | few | CASSGPGLAANTGELFF
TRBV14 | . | CASSPSTGYEQYF
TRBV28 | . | CASSLSDRGYTQYF
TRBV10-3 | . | CAISQSGSSSYNEQFF
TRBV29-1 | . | CSVVARDRVNEQFF
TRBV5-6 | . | CASSVTGHAGANVLTF
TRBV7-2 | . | CASSFKGLGSSTDTQYF
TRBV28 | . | CASSTAGLAGALYEQFF
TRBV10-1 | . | CASSESRLAGTYNEQFF
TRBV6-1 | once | CASSEAGQGANYGYTF
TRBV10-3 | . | CAINGQGLVNEQFF
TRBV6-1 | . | CASSEDYSNQPQHF
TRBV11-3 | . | CASSFGLAGFTDTQYF
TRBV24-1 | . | CATSRDREQFF
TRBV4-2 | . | CASSQDVGNTEAFF
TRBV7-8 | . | CASSSRSDRDYGYTF
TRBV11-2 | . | CASSQGGTGRSGSPLHF
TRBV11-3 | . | CASSLALWNEQFF
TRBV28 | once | CASSSLLSRGLDYEQYF
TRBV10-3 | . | CAISETSPGTSQETQYF
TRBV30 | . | CAWSQGSVANEQFF
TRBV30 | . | CAWSGSDEQYF